The clone carrying this T cell receptor (beta chain) was observed once. Its antigen is not identified. Researchers used the Oncomine TCR Beta short-read assay to sequence DNA from cultured CD4+ T cells. Genomic DNA extraction was carried out from cultured CD4+ T cells. Each CDR3 protein is one row after TCRdb ran MiXCR on the PCR reads. The data hold roughly 20,000 distinct CDR3 sequences, with 80% observed a single time. The data were taken from a study of vaccination and CD4 T cells after COVID-19. Specified treatment: roughly nine-day PBMC culture with coronavirus spike peptide pools or control peptides (ViraFEST assay). This CDR3 is built from 16 residues. V dropped 5 bases and J dropped 2 bases, with 16 bases sitting between them.

The clonotype originates from a human donor who received a COVID-19 vaccine. Sequencing used CD4+ T cells from blood, cultured in vitro, obtained after SARS-CoV-2 vaccination. The gene calls are TRBV12-3 or TRBV12-4 and TRBJ1-5; D is perhaps TRBD1 (6 bases). The DNA of the CDR3 is TGTGCCAGCAGTGTGGGAATATCAGGGGGCAATCAGCCCCAGCATTTT. Amino acids: CASSVGISGGNQPQHF.